Listed below are T cell receptor beta chains from one sample, sequenced in a study of spatial heterogeneity in lung cancer. A single record per CDR3 protein comes from TCRdb applying MiXCR to the 5' RACE reads. In the table there are 17,000 or so distinct CDR3 sequences, 6.5% of which are singletons. The sequences come from lung tumor tissue, collected at surgery. The receptors come from a female donor with early-stage non-small cell lung cancer. CDR3s include the opening cysteine and the closing phenylalanine or tryptophan. The order of the fields is D gene, J gene, V gene, clone size, CDR3 protein, CDR3 DNA. D genes are given only for firm matches. Not all rows give a size; the values are once, few, many and, for expanded clones, a class.

>NA|TRBJ2-1|TRBV7-6|many
CASSPRVDDEQFF
TGTGCCAGCAGCCCCCGCGTAGACGATGAGCAGTTCTTC
>NA|TRBJ1-1|TRBV18|few
CASSPPGWMNTEAFF
TGTGCCAGCTCACCCCCAGGGTGGATGAACACTGAAGCTTTCTTT
>NA|TRBJ2-3|TRBV15|NA
CATSRDRVRGDSTDTQYF
TGTGCCACCAGCAGAGATCGGGTCAGGGGAGATAGCACAGATACGCAGTATTTT
>TRBD2|TRBJ2-2|TRBV6-2/TRBV6-3|few
CASSQRSIPAGKANTGELFF
TGTGCCAGCAGCCAACGGTCTATCCCAGCGGGGAAAGCGAACACCGGGGAGCTGTTTTTT
>NA|TRBJ1-1|TRBV18|many
CASSQIGYGNTEAFF
TGTGCCAGCTCTCAGATAGGATACGGGAACACTGAAGCTTTCTTT
>NA|TRBJ2-1|TRBV12-3/TRBV12-4|many
CASSPRDSGSYNEQFF
TGTGCCAGCAGTCCCCGGGACTCTGGCTCCTACAATGAGCAGTTCTTC
>NA|TRBJ2-1|TRBV5-6|medium-sized
CASSLDTYNEQFF
TGTGCCAGCAGTTTGGACACCTACAATGAGCAGTTCTTC
>NA|TRBJ2-1|TRBV20-1|few
CSAARDTLVDEQFF
TGCAGTGCTGCGCGAGACACCCTGGTCGATGAGCAGTTCTTC
>TRBD1|TRBJ2-7|TRBV6-6|many
CASSPRPGTGDYEQYF
TGTGCCAGCAGCCCCCGCCCTGGGACAGGGGACTACGAGCAGTACTTC
>NA|TRBJ2-3|TRBV18|NA
CASSGGATATDTQYF
TGTGCCAGCTCAGGAGGGGCAACTGCAACCGATACGCAGTATTTT
>TRBD1|TRBJ2-5|TRBV19|many
CASSSGTELLQETQYF
TGTGCCAGTAGTAGTGGGACAGAACTACTCCAAGAGACCCAGTACTTC
>NA|TRBJ1-5|TRBV28|medium-sized
CASKDQPQHF
TGTGCCAGCAAGGATCAGCCCCAGCATTTT
>NA|TRBJ2-3|TRBV20-1|many
CSATFVTQYF
TGCAGTGCTACATTTGTAACGCAGTATTTT
>NA|TRBJ2-6|TRBV19|many
CASSGESAGANVLTF
TGTGCCAGTAGTGGGGAGTCAGCTGGGGCCAACGTCCTGACTTTC
>TRBD2|TRBJ2-5|TRBV7-2|many
CASSLNSGIGETQYF
TGTGCCAGCAGCTTAAACAGCGGGATAGGAGAGACCCAGTACTTC
>TRBD1|TRBJ2-5|TRBV29-1|many
CSVERGHRFQETQYF
TGCAGCGTTGAGAGGGGGCACCGATTTCAAGAGACCCAGTACTTC
>NA|TRBJ1-2|TRBV18|many
CASSPLQDAVSYGYTF
TGTGCCAGCTCACCACTCCAGGATGCCGTATCCTATGGCTACACCTTC
>NA|TRBJ2-4|TRBV6-5|many
CASSTALTGYHAKNIQYF
TGTGCCAGCAGTACAGCCTTAACAGGGTACCACGCCAAAAACATTCAGTACTTC
>TRBD2|TRBJ2-3|TRBV10-3|many
CAISETSGRAGADTQYF
TGTGCCATCAGTGAAACTAGCGGGAGGGCCGGAGCAGATACGCAGTATTTT
>TRBD2|TRBJ2-1|TRBV23-1|many
CASSPPLAPTYNEQFF
TGCGCCAGCAGTCCTCCACTAGCGCCAACCTACAATGAGCAGTTCTTC
>NA|TRBJ2-6|TRBV4-2|NA
CASSQAGANVLTF
TGTGCCAGCAGCCAAGCTGGGGCCAACGTCCTGACTTTC
>TRBD2|TRBJ2-3|TRBV2|NA
CASRGLAGRGDTQYF
TGTGCCAGCAGAGGACTAGCGGGCCGTGGAGATACGCAGTATTTT
>TRBD2|TRBJ2-5|TRBV7-2|many
CASSRLAYETQYF
TGTGCCAGCAGCCGACTAGCTTACGAGACCCAGTACTTC
>TRBD2|TRBJ2-5|TRBV6-2/TRBV6-3|many
CASRKGTSGQETQYF
TGTGCCAGCAGGAAAGGGACTAGCGGGCAAGAGACCCAGTACTTC
>NA|TRBJ2-2|TRBV7-8|many
CASKGEVTGRTGELFF
TGTGCCAGCAAAGGGGAGGTGACAGGGAGGACCGGGGAGCTGTTTTTT
>TRBD1|TRBJ2-2|TRBV9|many
CASSGPGTGGFSSVELFF
TGTGCCAGCAGCGGACCTGGGACAGGGGGTTTTTCTTCCGTGGAGCTGTTTTTT
>NA|TRBJ1-4|TRBV20-1|medium-sized
CSATSKARGEKLFF
TGCAGTGCTACAAGCAAGGCCCGTGGAGAAAAACTGTTTTTT
>TRBD2|TRBJ2-1|TRBV28|many
CASSLRTSGRGYEQFF
TGTGCCAGCAGTTTGAGGACTAGCGGGAGGGGCTATGAGCAGTTCTTC
>NA|TRBJ2-2|TRBV28|many
CASSLQSEELFF
TGTGCCAGCAGTTTACAAAGTGAGGAGCTGTTTTTT
>NA|TRBJ1-5|TRBV6-6|medium-sized
CASSPETVVHF
TGTGCCAGCAGTCCTGAGACAGTCGTGCATTTT
>TRBD1|TRBJ2-2|TRBV11-2|many
CASSPTGVELFF
TGTGCCAGCAGCCCAACAGGGGTGGAGCTGTTTTTT
>TRBD1|TRBJ1-6|TRBV2|many
CASSEQQGVSPLHF
TGTGCCAGCAGTGAACAGCAGGGGGTATCACCCCTCCACTTT
>TRBD1|TRBJ2-1|TRBV29-1|many
CSVLGGQGVDEQFF
TGCAGCGTTCTTGGCGGACAGGGAGTGGATGAGCAGTTCTTC
>NA|TRBJ2-5|TRBV7-9|many
CASSTWESRETQYF
TGTGCCAGCAGCACCTGGGAAAGTAGAGAGACCCAGTACTTC
>NA|TRBJ2-2|TRBV19|many
CASSIVGVNTGELFF
TGTGCCAGTAGTATAGTGGGAGTGAACACCGGGGAGCTGTTTTTT
>NA|TRBJ2-1|TRBV19|many
CASSISLTDEQFF
TGTGCCAGTAGTATTTCGCTTACGGATGAGCAGTTCTTC
>TRBD1|TRBJ1-2|TRBV28|NA
CASSTLDRDGYTF
TGTGCCAGCAGTACACTTGACAGGGATGGCTACACCTTC
>NA|TRBJ1-4|TRBV7-2|many
CASSPRRREKLFF
TGTGCCAGCAGCCCCCGACGGAGAGAAAAACTGTTTTTT
>NA|TRBJ2-5|TRBV28|many
CASSFRGAQTQYF
TGTGCCAGCAGTTTTAGGGGCGCGCAGACCCAGTACTTC
>NA|TRBJ2-2|TRBV28|many
CASSPLQGKVTGELFF
TGTGCCAGCAGTCCACTCCAGGGGAAGGTGACCGGGGAGCTGTTTTTT
>NA|TRBJ2-1|TRBV5-1|many
CASSLYDSSYNEQFF
TGCGCCAGCAGCTTGTATGATAGCTCCTACAATGAGCAGTTCTTC
>TRBD2|TRBJ2-7|TRBV24-1|many
CATSDPTSAYEQYF
TGTGCCACCAGTGATCCGACTAGCGCCTACGAGCAGTACTTC
>TRBD2|TRBJ2-5|TRBV7-2|medium-sized
CASSLEAGRETQYF
TGTGCCAGCAGCTTGGAAGCGGGAAGGGAGACCCAGTACTTC
>NA|TRBJ1-1|TRBV10-2|medium-sized
CASQAVFGTEAFF
TGCGCCAGCCAGGCAGTCTTCGGCACTGAAGCTTTCTTT
>TRBD2|TRBJ2-1|TRBV11-2|many
CASSLSASGVAGINEQFF
TGTGCCAGCAGCTTATCTGCTAGCGGAGTAGCGGGGATCAATGAGCAGTTCTTC
>TRBD2|TRBJ2-7|TRBV7-9|many
CASSFGFGGRETYEQYF
TGTGCCAGCAGCTTCGGGTTCGGCGGGAGGGAGACCTACGAGCAGTACTTC
>NA|TRBJ2-5|TRBV20-1|medium-sized
CSAIYAYQETQYF
TGCAGTGCCATATACGCTTACCAAGAGACCCAGTACTTC
>NA|TRBJ1-2|TRBV12-3/TRBV12-4|medium-sized
CASSGQTVYGYTF
TGTGCCAGCAGTGGACAGACGGTGTATGGCTACACCTTC
>NA|TRBJ2-4|TRBV5-1|few
CASSVWGSKNIQYF
TGCGCCAGCAGCGTGTGGGGGTCCAAAAACATTCAGTACTTC